A selection of T cell receptor delta chains follows, all from one sample in a study of Vδ1+ human thymocytes. TCRdb reprocessed the multiplex PCR reads through CATT. The sample lists 50,000 to 60,000 delta-chain clones, roughly 15% occurring once. Source material: Vdelta1+ gamma-delta thymocytes from the thymus. These receptors all stem from a girl under three years old who had congenital heart surgery. Both conserved end residues are part of each CDR3. A D gene is named only where the DNA matches it firmly. Size values are once, few and many counts, or a class for expanded clones, and some rows have none.

-,TRDV1,TRDD3,TRDJ1,TGTGCTCTTGGGGAACTAGTTACTGGGGGATATGGGGAATATAAACTCATCTTT,CALGELVTGGYGEYKLIF
-,TRDV1,-,TRDJ1,TGTGCTCTTGGGGAACCCCCCTTCCTAAAGGGGGATAGTTCCGATAAACTCATCTTT,CALGEPPFLKGDSSDKLIF
once,TRDV1,-,TRDJ1,TGTGCTCTTGGGGACCCAGGCAGGGGGTCCCAGTACACCGATAAACTCATCTTT,CALGDPGRGSQYTDKLIF
few,TRDV1,TRDD3,TRDJ1,TGTGCTCTTGGGGAACTGGGAATACTGGGGGATACCCCAACGTACACCGATAAACTCATCTTC,CALGELGILGDTPTYTDKLIF
-,TRDV1,TRDD3,TRDJ1,TGTGCTCTTGGGGAACCAGGGGGCTCCTTAGAATACTGGGGAACCGCGACCGATAAACTCATCTTT,CALGEPGGSLEYWGTATDKLIF
few,TRDV1,-,TRDJ1,TGTGCTCTTGGGGATAACCCTTCCTATTTCGGCTGGGGGAAATCGCTGGAAACCGATAAACTCATCTTT,CALGDNPSYFGWGKSLETDKLIF
few,TRDV1,-,TRDJ1,TGTGCTCTTGGGGAACTAAATCCTACGTATCCGGGGGCCTCCACCGATAGACTCATCTTT,CALGELNPTYPGASTDRLIF
few,TRDV1,-,TRDJ1,TGTGCTCTTGGGGAACTCGCCTACGGGGTGGATAAAGGTAAACTCATCTTT,CALGELAYGVDKGKLIF
-,TRAV29/DV5,-,TRDJ1,TGTGCAGCATGTTTTCCGGAACTGACGCCCTACACCGATAAACTCATCTTT,CAACFPELTPYTDKLIF
few,TRDV1,TRDD3,TRDJ1,TGTGCTCTTGGGGAGCTTAGGGCCTGGGGGAGCACACCCTACACCGATAAACTCATCTTT,CALGELRAWGSTPYTDKLIF
few,TRDV1,-,TRDJ1,TGTGCTCTTGGGGGAACTCCAAATTCCTTCCTACGGGGATACGCTTACACCGATAAACTCATCTTT,CALGGTPNSFLRGYAYTDKLIF
-,TRDV1,TRDD3,TRDJ1,TGTGCTCTTGGGGAATCGCCCTTCCAACTCCGACTGGGGGATACGCGCACCGATAAACTCATCTTT,CALGESPFQLRLGDTRTDKLIF
-,TRDV2,TRDD3,TRDJ1,TGTGCCTGTGACACCTGTACTGGGGGATACGCTTCTCCCCTACTAATAAGGGTGGACACCGATAAACTCATCTTT,CACDTCTGGYASPLLIRVDTDKLIF
few,TRDV1,TRDD3,TRDJ1,TGTGCTCTTGGGGAACTAGCCATTCCTGAATGGGGGATACGCTCCTCTTACACCGATAAACTCATCTTT,CALGELAIPEWGIRSSYTDKLIF
-,TRDV2,TRDD3,TRDJ1,TGTGCCTGTGACTCCCCCCTACTGGGGGAGCCCGGTGAACTCATCTTT,CACDSPLLGEPGELIF
-,TRDV1,TRDD3,TRDJ1,TGTGCTCTTGGGGAACGTGACCTACTGGGGGATCTAAACAACGATAAACTCATCTTT,CALGERDLLGDLNNDKLIF
few,TRDV1,-,TRDJ1,TGTGCTCTCTGGGAGGAGGCGTCCGATAAACTCATCTTT,CALWEEASDKLIF
-,TRDV1,-,TRDJ1,TGTGCTCTTGGGGAAGAGGGCTTCCTGAGCCAGACTGGGGTAACTACCGATAAACTCATCTTT,CALGEEGFLSQTGVTTDKLIF
few,TRDV2,TRDD3,TRDJ1,TGTGCCTGTGACCCAAGGTACTGGGGGACAATCGATAAACTCATCTTT,CACDPRYWGTIDKLIF
few,TRDV1,TRDD3,TRDJ1,TGTGCTCTTGGGGGCCGCCCGGGGATGGGGGATACGCACCAAGGGCCCGATAAACTCATCTTT,CALGGRPGMGDTHQGPDKLIF
-,TRDV1,TRDD3,TRDJ1,TGTGCTCTTGGGGAACCGCCAAGGCGCTTCCCACTTACTCCAGCACTGGGGGACCAATACACCGATAAACTCATCTTT,CALGEPPRRFPLTPALGDQYTDKLIF
-,TRDV1,-,TRDJ1,TGTGCTCTTGGGGAAAACTTTTTCCTCATCGGGGTCTCCGATAAACTCATCTTT,CALGENFFLIGVSDKLIF
-,TRDV2,-,TRDJ1,TGTGCCTGTGACACCGGGTGGCCCGGGGGTACGCCCTCGGACACCGATAAACTCATCTTT,CACDTGWPGGTPSDTDKLIF
few,TRDV1,-,TRDJ1,TGTGCTCTTGGGGAAGTTGCCGTCGGGCGGGGATTCTACACCGATAAACTCATCTTT,CALGEVAVGRGFYTDKLIF
few,TRDV1,TRDD3,TRDJ1,TGTGCTCTTGGGGAGATCATCTTAACAGCGAATACTGGGGGACGATACACCGATAAACTCATCTTT,CALGEIILTANTGGRYTDKLIF
-,TRDV1,TRDD3,TRDJ1,TGTGCTCTTGGGGAATGGGGGTCGGCTACGCTTTGTGGGGGATACGCCCAGTACACCGATAAACTCATCTTT,CALGEWGSATLCGGYAQYTDKLIF
few,TRDV1,-,TRDJ1,TGTGCTCTTGGCCGAAGGGGAGACACCGATAAACTCATCTTT,CALGRRGDTDKLIF
few,TRDV1,-,TRDJ1,TGTGCTCTTGGGGAACTAGCTAACCTAGGTTCGTTTGCTACCGATAAACTCATCTTT,CALGELANLGSFATDKLIF
few,TRDV1,-,TRDJ1,TGTGCTCTCACCAATACCTTCCTCGTGAGTGGGGGATCGGTCGGACTCATCTTT,CALTNTFLVSGGSVGLIF
-,TRDV1,-,TRDJ1,TGTGCTCTCCCCTTTCCAGATAGGGTCTTCACCGATAAACTCATCTTT,CALPFPDRVFTDKLIF
-,TRDV1,TRDD3,TRDJ1,TGTGCTCTTGGGGAACCTAGTACTGGGGGATACGAGTTCCATAAACTCATCTTT,CALGEPSTGGYEFHKLIF
few,TRDV1,-,TRDJ1,TGTGCTCTTGGGGGGCTTCCTACAGGAACGGGGGATAGGTGCACCGATAAACTCATCTTT,CALGGLPTGTGDRCTDKLIF
-,TRDV1,-,TRDJ1,TGTGCTCTTGGGGAACGGCCTCTGGAGTACACCGATAAACTCATCTTT,CALGERPLEYTDKLIF
few,TRDV2,TRDD3,TRDJ1,TGTGCCTGTGACAGGGCACTGGGGGATACCGGCACCGATAAACTCATCTTT,CACDRALGDTGTDKLIF
many,TRDV2,-,TRDJ1,TGTGCCTGTGACGCCCGGGGGTCTACCCGGGCACTCATCTTT,CACDARGSTRALIF
-,TRDV1,-,TRDJ1,TGTGCTCTTGGGGAACGGACCGATCGGGACTGCAGGACTACGACGTACACCGATAAACTCATCTTT,CALGERTDRDCRTTTYTDKLIF
few,TRDV1,TRDD3,TRDJ1,TGTGCTCTTGGGGAATTAGATTACTGGGGGACCCTTTGGGGAACCGATAAACTCATCTTT,CALGELDYWGTLWGTDKLIF
-,TRDV1,-,TRDJ1,TGTGCTCTTGGGGACCGCCCCTGGTTCCCCCTGGAGCGGTACACCGATAAACTCATCTTT,CALGDRPWFPLERYTDKLIF
-,TRDV1,TRDD3,TRDJ1,TGTGCTCTTGGGGAGTTTCCGTTACTGGGGGATAAAAATGGTAAACTCATCTTT,CALGEFPLLGDKNGKLIF
few,TRDV1,TRDD3,TRDJ1,TGTGCTCTTGGGGAACGGGGCATTACTGGGGGACGGACCGATAAACTCATCTTT,CALGERGITGGRTDKLIF
few,TRDV1,TRDD3,TRDJ1,TGTGCTCTTGGGGAACGCGGCCACTTCGTCTGGGGGACCATGTACACCGATAAACTCATCTTT,CALGERGHFVWGTMYTDKLIF
-,TRDV1,-,TRDJ1,TGTGCTCTTGGGGAACTTTGTCCCGACTCCGATAAACTCATCTTT,CALGELCPDSDKLIF
few,TRDV1,TRDD3,TRDJ1,TGTGCTCTTGGGGACACGGCCCCCACTGGGGGACTGTACACCGATAAACTCATCTTT,CALGDTAPTGGLYTDKLIF
-,TRDV1,-,TRDJ1,TGTGCTCTTGGGGACGCCTCGGGGGGATCCTACGGGTACTGGGGAAACCTTTACACCGATAAACTCATCTTT,CALGDASGGSYGYWGNLYTDKLIF
few,TRDV1,-,TRDJ1,TGTGCTCTTGGGGAACCAAGCCTTCCCCCTACCACCGATAAACTCATCTTT,CALGEPSLPPTTDKLIF
-,TRDV1,TRDD3,TRDJ1,TGTGCTCTTGGGGACCATAAGGGGGTTCCTACAGGGTACTGGGGGATACCCCCCCTCTACACCGATAAACTCATCTTT,CALGDHKGVPTGYWGIPPLYTDKLIF
few,TRDV1,TRDD3,TRDJ1,TGTGCTCTTGGGGAACGGGCCCGAAGGGGGATACGCGGAGGCACCGATAAACTCATCTTT,CALGERARRGIRGGTDKLIF
-,TRDV1,-,TRDJ1,TGTGCTCTCCGTCTGTGGGTTTCCGATAAACTCATCTTT,CALRLWVSDKLIF
-,TRDV1,TRDD3,TRDJ1,TGTGCTCTTGGGGAACTGCTTCCGGTACTGGGGGATACTCCGAAGTACACCGATAAACTCATCTTT,CALGELLPVLGDTPKYTDKLIF
few,TRDV1,TRDD3,TRDJ2,TGTGCTCTTGTTCTCCTTCCCACGTACTGGGGGATGGGTTTGACAGCACAACTCTTCTTT,CALVLLPTYWGMGLTAQLFF
few,TRDV1,TRDD3,TRDJ1,TGTGCTCTTGGGGAACCCGAGGAAACTGGGGGGATGTACACCGATAAACTCATCTTT,CALGEPEETGGMYTDKLIF
-,TRDV1,TRDD3,TRDJ1,TGTGCTCTTGGGCCCCCAATGGGGGTCAATCTGGGGGATATAACGTCCGATAAACTCATCTTT,CALGPPMGVNLGDITSDKLIF
few,TRDV2,TRDD2,TRDJ1,TGTGCCTGTGACCCCTACCTCTTCCTACGGGTATACTTAGAGAGGTACACTGATAAACTCATCTTT,CACDPYLFLRVYLERYTDKLIF
-,TRDV1,TRDD3,TRDJ1,TGTGCTCTTGGGAGCCTTCCTACGGGCTACCCGAACTCCGAGAGTACTGGGGGATACTCAAGTTACACCGATAAACTCATCTTT,CALGSLPTGYPNSESTGGYSSYTDKLIF
few,TRDV1,TRDD3,TRDJ1,TGTGCTCTTGGGATCCTTTCCTACGCGCTGGGGGATACATTGTACACCGATAAACTCATCTTT,CALGILSYALGDTLYTDKLIF
few,TRDV1,TRDD3,TRDJ1,TGTGCTCTTGGGGAACTTTGGGGATACACACTCGATAAACTCATCTTT,CALGELWGYTLDKLIF
-,TRDV1,-,TRDJ1,TGTGCTCTTGGCTGCCTTCCCTTGGGGGCCCAGTACACCGATAAACTCATCTTT,CALGCLPLGAQYTDKLIF
-,TRDV1,TRDD3,TRDJ1,TGTGCTCTTGGGGAACCTCCTAGACGACTGGGGATACCGGGGTCGACCGATAAACTCATCTTT,CALGEPPRRLGIPGSTDKLIF
-,TRDV1,TRDD3,TRDJ1,TGTGCTCTTGGGGAACTAAAAGTACTGGGGGATAATGGGTGGTACACCGATAAACTCATCTTT,CALGELKVLGDNGWYTDKLIF
-,TRDV1,-,TRDJ1,TGTGCTCTTGGGGAACCCCTACGGGATGGGGCGAAAGAAGCGAGGTACACCGATAAACTCATCTTT,CALGEPLRDGAKEARYTDKLIF